A single sample gave rise to the 25 T cell receptor beta chains below, sequenced in a study of blood T cell repertoires in COVID-19. Using immunoSEQ multiplex PCR, the repertoire was profiled, and TCRdb retains in-frame clones only, with some absent. Of about 280,000 clones in the sample, about 88% are singletons; the top ten hold 2% to 2.5%. The material sequenced was PBMCs or T cells enriched from blood (not recorded which). These receptors all come from an older woman in a cohort exposed to, infected with or recovered from COVID-19 (not recorded which).

The chain combines TRBV10-3 with TRBJ2-1; TRBD1 is a possible D gene (5 bases). This CDR3 has 12 amino acids. Germline V lookup: CDR1 ENHRY, CDR2 SYGVKD. Trimming shortened V by 10 bases and J by 8 bases, and 15 bases separated the two germline ends. The chain's CDR3 is CASMQARDEQFF. The CDR3 bases are TGTGCCAGTATGCAAGCCAGGGATGAGCAGTTCTTC.

V and J are TRBV6-1 and TRBJ1-2, with D unresolved. CDR1 and CDR2 from the germline V gene are MNHNS and SASEGT. The CDR3 totals 14 residues. Trimming removed 0 bases from V and 6 bases from J, with 11 bases in between. The CDR3 DNA follows: TGTGCCAGCAGTGAAGCTGGAGGACGTGATGGCTACACCTTC. Translating gives CASSEAGGRDGYTF.

This clone was seen a single time. An end of the junction does not agree with germline; a read error may underlie this. V is TRBV10-2 and J is TRBJ1-1, with D unresolved. The CDR3 runs 13 residues. Germline V gene lookup returns CDR1 WSHSY and CDR2 SAAADI. CDR3: CASKWERNAEAFF. The CDR3 nucleotides are TGCGCCAGTAAGTGGGAGAGGAACGCTGAAGCTTTCTTT.

The CDR3: CASSPARTSKPSTDTQYF. CDR3 DNA sequence: TGTGCCAGCAGCCCTGCCAGGACTAGCAAACCTAGCACAGATACGCAGTATTTT. This chain links TRBV28 with TRBJ2-3; 8 positions match TRBD2. Per the germline V gene, CDR1 is MDHEN and CDR2 is SYDVKM. The CDR3 spans 18 residues. The junction had 14 bases not matched to a gene; V was cut back by 6 bases and J by 0 bases.

This chain joins TRBV7-2 and TRBJ2-7; 10 bases map to TRBD2. The V segment lost 6 bases and the J segment 2 bases; nucleotides outside the gene matches: 4. Germline loops: CDR1 SGHTA, CDR2 FQGNSA. The CDR3 is 14 residues long. Here the CDR3 DNA reads TGTGCCAGCAGACAACTAGCGGGAACCTACGAGCAGTACTTC. It specifies CASRQLAGTYEQYF.

The chain joins TRBV29-1 to TRBJ1-2, with 8 bases matching TRBD1. CDR1 is SQVTM and CDR2 is ANQGSEA in the germline V gene. There are 12 residues in the CDR3. Losses at the gene ends were 7 bases for V and 5 bases for J; bases not matched to a gene: 6. The CDR3 DNA is TGCAGCGCAGAGGACAGGGTTTATGGCTACACCTTC. Translated: CSAEDRVYGYTF.

The chain has TRBV15 and TRBJ2-7, with 7 bases aligning to TRBD2. CDR1 and CDR2 (germline): LNHNV, YYDKDF (reference sequence). The CDR3 length is 16 residues. V shed 0 bases and J 2 bases; nucleotides not matched to a gene: 7. CDR3 region: CATSRDGAGKAYEQYF. The CDR3 DNA reads as TGTGCCACCAGCAGAGATGGAGCGGGGAAGGCCTACGAGCAGTACTTC.

This clone has a single count. The sample has other DNA sequences that encode this CDR3 too. V gene TRBV27 combines with J gene TRBJ1-4; the D gene is possibly TRBD1 (5 bases). The CDR3 totals 15 residues. The ends were cut back, 0 bases at V and 2 bases at J, with 7 bases in the middle. Looked up from germline, CDR1 is MNHEY and CDR2 is SMNVEV (reference sequence). The CDR3 DNA reads as TGTGCCAGCAGTTTATCGGCAGGGACTAATGAAAAACTGTTTTTT. It yields the protein CASSLSAGTNEKLFF. Variable domain in full (rest from reference TRBV27 and TRBJ1-4): EAQVTQNPRYLITVTGKKLTVTCSQNMNHEYMSWYRQDPGLGLRQIYYSMNVEVTDKGDVPEGYKVSRKEKRNFPLILESPSPNQTSLYFCASSLSAGTNEKLFFGSGTQLSVL.

The chain combines TRBV24-1 with TRBJ2-7, with 9 bases that match TRBD1. V lost 5 bases and J lost 3; bases outside the gene matches: 4. Germline CDR1 and CDR2: KGHDR and SFDVKD. This CDR3 spans 14 amino acids. In DNA, the CDR3 is TGTGCCACCAGTGGGGGACAGGGCTACTACGAGCAGTACTTC. Amino acid sequence: CATSGGQGYYEQYF.

This sequence joins TRBV5-1 and TRBJ1-5; D gene ambiguous. The CDR3 contains 15 residues. V was trimmed by 0 bases and J by 7 bases, leaving 14 bases between them. Germline V gene sequence: CDR1 SGHRS, CDR2 YFSETQ. This CDR3 is CASSLDPGKRQPQHF. CDR3 nucleotide sequence: TGCGCCAGCAGCTTGGATCCGGGAAAACGACAGCCCCAGCATTTT.

The chain recombines TRBV2 with TRBJ2-7, with 10 positions matching TRBD1. The germline V gene encodes CDR1 SNHLY and CDR2 FYNNEI. V lost 4 bases and J lost 4; bases outside the gene matches: 4. CDR3 length equals 14 residues. CDR3 sequence (DNA): TGTGCCAGCAGTGTAGACAGGGGGCGGTACGAGCAGTACTTC. Translating gives CASSVDRGRYEQYF.

The V gene is TRBV25-1, the J gene TRBJ2-1; 7 positions match TRBD1. Trimming took 2 bases from V and 11 from J; bases not matched to a gene: 12. The CDR3 totals 15 residues. The germline gives CDR1 MGHDK, CDR2 SYGVNS. The CDR3 loop is CASSEPGPMTGKQFF. CDR3 in DNA: TGTGCCAGCAGTGAACCCGGCCCTATGACAGGGAAGCAGTTCTTC.

CDR3 protein: CASSPLEGAKNIQYF. In nucleotides, the CDR3 is TGTGCCAGCTCACCATTGGAGGGAGCCAAAAACATTCAGTACTTC. The rearrangement joins TRBV18 to TRBJ2-4; TRBD2 might be the D (6 bases). The CDR3 totals 15 residues. Germline V gene data show CDR1 as KGHSH and CDR2 as LQKENI. Trimming shortened V by 2 bases and J by 0 bases, and 8 bases separated the two germline ends.

The rearrangement uses TRBV19 and TRBJ2-5; 8 nucleotides line up with TRBD2. This CDR3 has 14 amino acids. Trimming at V came to 7 bases and at J to 3 bases, leaving 7 bases not matched to a gene. Germline CDR1 reads LNHDA; CDR2 reads SQIVND (reference sequence). CDR3 in DNA: TGTGCCAGTACCGTAGGCGGGGGGAAAGAGACCCAGTACTTC. Translation gives CASTVGGGKETQYF.

This clone showed up just once. The chain has TRBV28 and TRBJ1-2, with 7 positions matching TRBD1. The CDR3 length is 14 residues. Germline V gene sequence: CDR1 MDHEN, CDR2 SYDVKM. V lost 2 bases and J lost 4; bases outside the gene matches: 4. CDR3 loop: CASSLPGQVYGYTF. DNA of the CDR3: TGTGCCAGCAGTTTACCCGGACAGGTCTATGGCTACACCTTC.

J is TRBJ2-1 and V is TRBV27, with TRBD2 matching over 11 bases. This CDR3 spans 16 amino acids. V lost 4 bases and J lost 6; bases outside the gene matches: 8. Germline loops: CDR1 MNHEY, CDR2 SMNVEV (reference sequence). CDR3 bases: TGTGCCAGCAGTTCCGGGGGTAGCGGGAGGGGCAATGAGCAGTTCTTC. Protein: CASSSGGSGRGNEQFF.

This sequence joins TRBV4-2 and TRBJ2-7; 7 bases line up with TRBD2. Per germline, CDR1 LGHNA and CDR2 YNFKEQ. Trimming at V came to 0 bases and at J to 7 bases, leaving 15 bases not matched to a gene. CDR3 length: 17 residues. This chain's CDR3 is CASSQERLAAIPREQYF. CDR3 in DNA: TGTGCCAGCAGCCAAGAGAGGCTAGCGGCCATTCCGAGGGAGCAGTACTTC.

This chain uses TRBV3-1 (or the pseudogene TRBV3-2) with TRBJ2-1, with 12 bases fitting TRBD2. J was trimmed by 8 bases and V by 3 bases; bases with no gene match: 11. The CDR3 length is 17 residues. Germline-derived CDR1 and CDR2 are LGHDT and YNNKEL (reference sequence). CDR3 nucleotide sequence: TGTGCCAGCAGCCATATTAAGGGACTAGCGGGCCATTATGAGCAGTTCTTC. Residues: CASSHIKGLAGHYEQFF.

This chain connects TRBV28 to TRBJ2-3; TRBD2 agrees at 8 bases. V lost 5 bases, J lost 1 base, and 8 bases stayed unmatched. The CDR3 spans 16 residues. Germline lookup yields CDR1 MDHEN and CDR2 SYDVKM. DNA for the CDR3: TGTGCCAGCAGTCACCCTAGGCGGGAGGGCACAGATACGCAGTATTTT. Protein: CASSHPRREGTDTQYF.

V and J are TRBV2 and TRBJ1-2; a weak D match, TRBD1 (5 bases). Trimming stripped 7 bases from V and 4 bases from J, with 10 bases between. CDR1 and CDR2 (germline): SNHLY, FYNNEI. The CDR3 has 12 residues. CDR3 region: CASTGTSYGYTF. The CDR3, as DNA: TGTGCCAGCACCGGGACTAGCTATGGCTACACCTTC. The entire variable domain, with the rest obtained from reference TRBV2 and TRBJ1-2, is as follows: EPEVTQTPSHQVTQMGQEVILRCVPISNHLYFYWYRQILGQKVEFLVSFYNNEISEKSEIFDDQFSVERPDGSNFTLKIRSTKLEDSAMYFCASTGTSYGYTFGSGTRLTVV.

This clone has only a few counts. This CDR3 reads CASSYTSGRLEQFF. The CDR3, as DNA: TGTGCCAGCAGTTACACTAGCGGGAGGCTTGAGCAGTTCTTC. The chain employs TRBV6-5 and TRBJ2-1, with TRBD2 matching 12 bases. This CDR3 spans 14 amino acids. The trim removed 2 bases at V and 9 bases at J, leaving 2 bases unmatched. Germline V CDR1 and CDR2: MNHEY, SVGAGI.

This clone came up once. The rearrangement links TRBV30 to TRBJ1-1; no reliable D call. V lost 0 bases and J 8 bases, leaving 7 bases between the germline ends. The CDR3 sequence is 11 residues long. Germline CDR1 is GTSNPN and CDR2 is SVGIG (reference sequence). CDR3 loop: CAWSVLTEAFF. For the CDR3, the DNA is TGTGCCTGGAGTGTACTAACGGAAGCTTTCTTT.

The chain carries TRBV5-1 and TRBJ2-3; 8 positions match TRBD1. V was pared by 7 bases and J by 2 bases, with 3 bases of the junction left unmatched. Germline CDR1 is SGHRS and CDR2 is YFSETQ. This CDR3 comprises 13 residues. Here the CDR3 DNA reads TGCGCCAGCCGGGACAGGATCACAGATACGCAGTATTTT. It specifies CASRDRITDTQYF.

This chain joins TRBV7-8 and TRBJ1-1, with 8 positions matching TRBD1. Germline lookup yields CDR1 SGHVS and CDR2 FQNEAQ. The CDR3 length is 14 residues. J was trimmed by 12 bases and V by 4 bases; bases with no gene match: 13. The CDR3 sequence is CASSSPFSGGLTFF. CDR3 coding DNA: TGTGCCAGCAGCTCCCCTTTTTCAGGGGGCCTGACTTTCTTT.

The J gene is TRBJ2-3, the V gene TRBV5-1; D may be TRBD2 (5 bases). This CDR3 contains 17 residues. Trimming removed 0 bases at V and 0 bases at J, with 14 bases between. The germline gives CDR1 SGHRS, CDR2 YFSETQ. CDR3 sequence (DNA): TGCGCCAGCAGCTTGGTTTACGGCAGGACTAGCACAGATACGCAGTATTTT. Translated: CASSLVYGRTSTDTQYF.